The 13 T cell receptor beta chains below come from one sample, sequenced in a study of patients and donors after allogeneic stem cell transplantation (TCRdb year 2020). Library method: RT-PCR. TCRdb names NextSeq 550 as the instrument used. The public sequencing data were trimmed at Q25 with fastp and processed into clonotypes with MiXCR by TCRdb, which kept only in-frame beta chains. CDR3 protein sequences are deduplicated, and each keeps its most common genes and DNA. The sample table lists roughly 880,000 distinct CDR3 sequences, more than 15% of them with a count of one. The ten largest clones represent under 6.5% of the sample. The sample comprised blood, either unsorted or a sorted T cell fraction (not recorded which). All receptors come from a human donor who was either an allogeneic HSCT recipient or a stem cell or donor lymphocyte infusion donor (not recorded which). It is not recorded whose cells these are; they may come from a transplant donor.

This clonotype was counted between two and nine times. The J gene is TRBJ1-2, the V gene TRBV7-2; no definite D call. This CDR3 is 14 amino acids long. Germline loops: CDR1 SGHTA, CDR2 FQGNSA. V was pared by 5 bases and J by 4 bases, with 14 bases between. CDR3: CASSRIQPSYGYTF. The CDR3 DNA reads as TGTGCCAGCAGCAGAATACAGCCGTCCTATGGCTACACCTTC.

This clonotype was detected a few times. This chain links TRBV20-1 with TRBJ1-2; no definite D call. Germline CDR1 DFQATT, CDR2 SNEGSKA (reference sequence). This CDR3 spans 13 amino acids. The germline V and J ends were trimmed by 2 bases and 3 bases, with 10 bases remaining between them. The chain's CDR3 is CSARSRDHYGYTF. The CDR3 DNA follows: TGCAGTGCTAGATCCCGGGATCACTATGGCTACACCTTC.

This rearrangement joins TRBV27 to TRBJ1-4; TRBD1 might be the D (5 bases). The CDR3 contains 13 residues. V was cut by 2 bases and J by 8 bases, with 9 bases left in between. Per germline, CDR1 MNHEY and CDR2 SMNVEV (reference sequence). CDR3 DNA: TGTGCCAGCAGTTTAGCACAGGCGGAAAAACTGTTTTTT. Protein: CASSLAQAEKLFF.

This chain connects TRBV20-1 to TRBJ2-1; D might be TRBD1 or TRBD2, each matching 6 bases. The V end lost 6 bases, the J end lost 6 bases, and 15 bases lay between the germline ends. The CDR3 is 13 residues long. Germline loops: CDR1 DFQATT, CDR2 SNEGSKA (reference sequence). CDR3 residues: CSARPGAVNEQFF. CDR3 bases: TGCAGTGCGCGTCCGGGGGCCGTCAATGAGCAGTTCTTC.

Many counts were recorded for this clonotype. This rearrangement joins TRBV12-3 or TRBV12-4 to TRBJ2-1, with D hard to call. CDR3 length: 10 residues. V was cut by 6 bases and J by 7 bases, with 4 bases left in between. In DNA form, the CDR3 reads TGTGCCAGCAGCACAAATGAGCAGTTCTTC. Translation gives CASSTNEQFF.

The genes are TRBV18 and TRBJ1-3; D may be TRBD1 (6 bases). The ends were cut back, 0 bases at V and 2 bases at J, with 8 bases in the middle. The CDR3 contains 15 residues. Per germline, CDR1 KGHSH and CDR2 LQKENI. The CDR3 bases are TGTGCCAGCTCACCACCCGACAGGACTGGAAACACCATATATTTT. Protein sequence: CASSPPDRTGNTIYF.

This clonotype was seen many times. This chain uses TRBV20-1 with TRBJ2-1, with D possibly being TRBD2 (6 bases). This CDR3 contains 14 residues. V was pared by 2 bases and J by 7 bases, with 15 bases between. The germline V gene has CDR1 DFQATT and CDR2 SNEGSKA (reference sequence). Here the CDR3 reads CSARSGGLGNEQFF. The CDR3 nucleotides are TGCAGTGCTAGATCCGGGGGTTTGGGGAATGAGCAGTTCTTC.

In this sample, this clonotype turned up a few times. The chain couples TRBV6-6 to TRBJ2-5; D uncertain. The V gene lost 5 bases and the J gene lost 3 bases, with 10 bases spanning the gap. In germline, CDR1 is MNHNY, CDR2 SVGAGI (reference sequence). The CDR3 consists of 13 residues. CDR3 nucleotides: TGTGCCAGCAGTCCTGTCCCAAAAGAGACCCAGTACTTC. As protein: CASSPVPKETQYF.

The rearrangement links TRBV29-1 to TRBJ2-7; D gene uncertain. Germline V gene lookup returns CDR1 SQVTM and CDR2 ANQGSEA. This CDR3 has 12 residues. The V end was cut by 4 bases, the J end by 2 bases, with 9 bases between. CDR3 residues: CSVADFTYEQYF. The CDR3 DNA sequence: TGCAGCGTTGCGGATTTCACCTACGAGCAGTACTTC.

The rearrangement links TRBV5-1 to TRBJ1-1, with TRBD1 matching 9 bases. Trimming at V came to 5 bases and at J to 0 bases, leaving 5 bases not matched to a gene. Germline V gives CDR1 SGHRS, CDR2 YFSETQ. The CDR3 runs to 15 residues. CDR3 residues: CASRGQGLMNTEAFF. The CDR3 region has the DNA TGCGCCAGCAGGGGACAGGGCTTAATGAACACTGAAGCTTTCTTT.

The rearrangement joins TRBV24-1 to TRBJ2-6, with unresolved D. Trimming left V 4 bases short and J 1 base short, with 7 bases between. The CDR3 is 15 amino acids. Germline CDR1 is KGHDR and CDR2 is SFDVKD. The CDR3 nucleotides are TGTGCCACCAGTGAAGGCAGGTCTGGGGCCAACGTCCTGACTTTC. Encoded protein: CATSEGRSGANVLTF.

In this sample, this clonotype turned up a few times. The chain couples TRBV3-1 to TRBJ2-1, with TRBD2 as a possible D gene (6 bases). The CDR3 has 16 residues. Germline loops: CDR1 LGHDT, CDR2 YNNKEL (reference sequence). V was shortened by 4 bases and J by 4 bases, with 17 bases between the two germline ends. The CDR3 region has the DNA TGTGCCAGCAGCCGGTCGGGGGTAGCGGAGTACAATGAGCAGTTCTTC. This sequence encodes CASSRSGVAEYNEQFF.

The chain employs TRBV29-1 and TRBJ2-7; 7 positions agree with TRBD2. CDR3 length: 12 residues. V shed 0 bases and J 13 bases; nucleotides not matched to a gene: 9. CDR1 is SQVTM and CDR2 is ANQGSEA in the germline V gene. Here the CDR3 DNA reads TGCAGCGTTGAAGAGGGGGGGAGGGGACTTTACTTC. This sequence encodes CSVEEGGRGLYF.